The rows below give T cell receptor beta chains drawn from one sample of a study of T-cell memory formation after mild COVID-19. MiXCR was run by TCRdb on the 5' RACE reads, yielding one entry per CDR3 protein. This table holds fewer than 700,000 distinct CDR3 sequences, roughly 21% found once. Sequencing was carried out using PBMCs or a T cell subset sorted from them (not recorded which). These receptor sequences come from an adult woman who had mild COVID-19 (a few samples of this study predate the infection). Cell type and time point are not known. The conserved cysteine and the conserved F or W are not part of the CDR3 here. A D gene is named only where the DNA matches it firmly.

j_call v_call d_call cdr3_aa
TRBJ1-2 TRBV30 . AWRQGASYGYT
TRBJ1-6 TRBV11-2 . ASSLNTGSYSPLH
TRBJ2-1 TRBV2 . ARGLFTGSGGEQF
TRBJ2-1 TRBV27 . ASSLLTGRNEQF
TRBJ1-1 TRBV7-9 TRBD1 ASSLARRGRPEAF
TRBJ2-4 TRBV7-3 TRBD1 ASSAQGMGTKNIQY
TRBJ2-1 TRBV7-2 TRBD2 ASSLVLAGSVYNEQF
TRBJ1-3 TRBV12-3/TRBV12-4 . ASSPTGGRTGNTIY
TRBJ2-5 TRBV5-1 TRBD2 ASSLGRTSGGKTQY
TRBJ2-3 TRBV5-1 TRBD2 ASSFFGGGSTDTQY
TRBJ2-5 TRBV9 TRBD2 ASSVGGSGLQETQY
TRBJ2-2 TRBV12-3/TRBV12-4 TRBD2 ASSLLGGLAEPNTGELF
TRBJ2-7 TRBV20-1 TRBD2 SARAYLAGVREQY
TRBJ2-7 TRBV18 . ASSPKSYEQY
TRBJ2-1 TRBV12-3/TRBV12-4 TRBD2 ASSRSGAGGNEQF
TRBJ1-1 TRBV29-1 . SVDGGYTEAF
TRBJ2-5 TRBV6-5 . ASSSDMTETGETQY
TRBJ2-7 TRBV9 TRBD2 ASSVGAGDPYHEQY
TRBJ1-6 TRBV20-1 TRBD1 SASVSTGVDNSPLH
TRBJ2-1 TRBV6-5 TRBD2 ASSYSGPSGGAKNEQF
TRBJ2-3 TRBV3-1 TRBD2 ASSQSKLAGTTDTQY
TRBJ2-2 TRBV4-1 TRBD2 ASSQAGTSGQNTGELF
TRBJ2-7 TRBV6-6 . ASSLSGMAYEQY
TRBJ1-2 TRBV7-2 . ASTTGPTAPNYT
TRBJ2-7 TRBV7-2 TRBD2 ASSSGLAGEYEQY
TRBJ2-1 TRBV20-1 . SASDPSSSYNEQF
TRBJ2-2 TRBV6-5 . ASSMTADTGELF
TRBJ2-1 TRBV12-3/TRBV12-4 TRBD1 ASSLRPGGFDEQF
TRBJ2-2 TRBV6-6 TRBD2 ASIPPGDLAGVNTGELF
TRBJ2-7 TRBV5-5 TRBD2 ASSFASLAGGTYEQY
TRBJ1-2 TRBV18 . ASSRGADYGYT
TRBJ2-7 TRBV27 . ASSSRGILLYEQY
TRBJ2-5 TRBV20-1 TRBD2 SARRLAGSQETQY
TRBJ2-5 TRBV7-7 TRBD1 ASSLRGQREETQY
TRBJ1-1 TRBV5-1 . ASSSRGSDTEAF
TRBJ2-1 TRBV9 TRBD1 ASSVAPGTGLSEQF
TRBJ2-1 TRBV7-2 . ASGWGAPYNEQF
TRBJ2-1 TRBV12-3/TRBV12-4 TRBD2 ASSLTGTSGGWYNEQF
TRBJ2-2 TRBV5-1 . ASSGTRGTGELF
TRBJ1-2 TRBV27 . ASSPAGGGYGYT
TRBJ2-3 TRBV5-1 . ASSPGLFSTDTQY
TRBJ2-7 TRBV25-1 . ASSDGYNEQY
TRBJ2-1 TRBV20-1 . SAELDWDNEQF
TRBJ1-2 TRBV5-1 TRBD1 ASSTRQGHYGYT
TRBJ2-1 TRBV20-1 TRBD2 SALPPGLARNEQF
TRBJ1-1 TRBV20-1 . SAPRQENTEAF
TRBJ2-1 TRBV21-1 . ASSTTLASGTTYNEQF
TRBJ2-3 TRBV5-1 TRBD2 ASSFGSGGGTDTQY
TRBJ2-3 TRBV6-6 . ASKGGDTQY
TRBJ2-1 TRBV29-1 . SVDYSSYNEQF